Detailed here is one T cell receptor beta chain. The antigen is undetermined. This entry is derived from a study of graft-versus-host responses after intestinal transplantation. On the study more broadly: Multivisceral, liver-intestinal, or isolated intestinal transplants were received by the recipients. Every transplant recipient was induced with anti-thymocyte globulin, then maintained on tacrolimus and steroids for around 3 years. Whole-study findings and limits: Recipient-marrow GvH clones were detected, some having first appeared in ileum or blood. The study found high graft-versus-host to host-versus-graft clonal ratios in allografts of patients with graft-donor T cell macrochimerism.

Deletions cut 2 bases from V and 3 bases from J, with 19 bases between. Germline V gene data show CDR1 as SGDLS and CDR2 as YYNGEE. This CDR3 region has 17 residues. Some clones are missing from TCRdb's copy, which holds only in-frame ones; the method was immunoSEQ multiplex PCR. The sample consists of under 30,000 clones, 85% to 95% of them appearing once. This receptor was taken from a human patient who received an intestinal transplant, so some T cells may come from the graft donor. This chain connects TRBV9 to TRBJ2-3; D is possibly TRBD2 (6 bases). This specimen was PBMCs, taken 18 days after transplant. CDR3 nucleotides: TGTGCCAGCAGCGTTGCGGGGTCCGGGGTGGGAACAGATACGCAGTATTTT. This sequence encodes CASSVAGSGVGTDTQYF.